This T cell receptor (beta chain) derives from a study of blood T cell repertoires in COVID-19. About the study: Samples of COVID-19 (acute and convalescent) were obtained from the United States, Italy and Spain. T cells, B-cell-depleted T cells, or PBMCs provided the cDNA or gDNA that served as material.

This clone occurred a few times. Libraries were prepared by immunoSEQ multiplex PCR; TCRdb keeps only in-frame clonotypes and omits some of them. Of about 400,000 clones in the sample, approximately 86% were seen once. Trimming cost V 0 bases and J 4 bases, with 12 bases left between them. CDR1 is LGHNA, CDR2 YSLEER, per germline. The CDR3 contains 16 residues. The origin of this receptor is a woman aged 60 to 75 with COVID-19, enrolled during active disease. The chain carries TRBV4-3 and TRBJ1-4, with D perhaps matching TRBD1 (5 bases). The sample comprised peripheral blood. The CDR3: CASSQDVEGINEKLFF. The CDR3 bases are TGCGCCAGCAGCCAAGATGTGGAGGGGATTAATGAAAAACTGTTTTTT.